These 24 T cell receptor beta chains share one sample of origin, sequenced in a study of shared clonotypes between healthy human individuals. Libraries were prepared by immunoSEQ multiplex PCR; TCRdb keeps only in-frame clonotypes and omits some of them. This repertoire shows about 380,000 clones, approximately 97% found once; its top ten account for about 0.34%. Source material: memory CD8+ T cells sorted from blood. The subset is: CD45RO+ cells pooled with CCR7-negative TemRA cells. The source is a man aged 30 to 39 in good health.

The rearrangement uses TRBV28 and TRBJ2-3; TRBD1 might be the D (6 bases). CDR1 and CDR2 (germline): MDHEN, SYDVKM. The CDR3 is 17 amino acids. V lost 1 base and J lost 5, with 19 bases in between. CDR3 region: CASSLFRGQGSRDTQYF. The CDR3 nucleotides are TGTGCCAGCAGTTTATTCCGCGGGCAGGGGAGTAGAGATACGCAGTATTTT.

The genes are TRBV27 and TRBJ2-2; no clear D gene. With 7 bases removed from V and 4 bases from J, the gap between germline ends came to 10 bases. CDR3 length: 13 amino acids. Germline V CDR1 and CDR2: MNHEY, SMNVEV (reference sequence). The CDR3 nucleotides read TGTGCCAGCAAGTTGGTGGGCACCGGGGAGCTGTTTTTT. It specifies CASKLVGTGELFF.

The CDR3 sequence: CAISEPGGTGANVLTF. The CDR3 DNA reads as TGTGCCATCAGTGAACCGGGTGGGACTGGGGCCAACGTCCTGACTTTC. V and J are TRBV10-3 and TRBJ2-6; D not certain. The CDR3 length is 16 residues. V lost 3 bases to trimming and J lost 2 bases, with 11 bases between them. Germline-derived CDR1 and CDR2 are ENHRY and SYGVKD.

This chain connects TRBV6-1 to TRBJ2-1; 11 nucleotides match TRBD1. The germline gives CDR1 MNHNS, CDR2 SASEGT. V lost 5 bases and J lost 2; bases outside the gene matches: 2. This CDR3 has 15 residues. This CDR3 reads CASSWGQGAYNEQFF. CDR3 DNA sequence: TGTGCCAGCAGTTGGGGACAGGGGGCCTACAATGAGCAGTTCTTC.

J is TRBJ2-5 and V is TRBV5-4, with a tentative D call TRBD1 (6 bases). Deletions cut 3 bases from V and 1 base from J, with 13 bases between. The CDR3 totals 15 residues. Per germline, CDR1 SGHNT and CDR2 YYREEE (reference sequence). CDR3 sequence: CASSSLTGTQETQYF. The CDR3 coding sequence is TGTGCCAGCAGCTCCCTAACAGGGACCCAAGAGACCCAGTACTTC.

This sequence joins TRBV28 and TRBJ2-2, with D uncertain. The germline V gene has CDR1 MDHEN and CDR2 SYDVKM. V lost 10 bases and J 7 bases, leaving 22 bases between the germline ends. There are 15 residues in the CDR3. CDR3 amino acids: CAIQDQWGRHGELFF. The CDR3 region has the DNA TGTGCCATCCAGGACCAATGGGGTCGGCACGGGGAGCTGTTTTTT. The variable domain in full, with the rest retrieved from reference TRBV28 and TRBJ2-2, is DVKVTQSSRYLVKRTGEKVFLECVQDMDHENMFWYRQDPGLGLRLIYFSYDVKMKEKGDIPEGYSVSREKKERFSLILESASTNQTSMYLCAIQDQWGRHGELFFGEGSRLTVL.

Details on this clone: Other DNA sequences from this sample encode an identical CDR3 as well. The DNA for the CDR3 is TGTGCCAGCAGTCCGGGCTACGAGCAGTACTTC. Translated, it gives CASSPGYEQYF. The rearrangement links TRBV7-9 to TRBJ2-7; the D is unclear. Trimming pared 6 bases from V and 3 bases from J, leaving 6 bases between. Germline CDR1 reads SEHNR; CDR2 reads FQNEAQ (reference sequence). The CDR3 loop spans 11 amino acids. The entire variable domain, with the rest obtained from reference TRBV7-9 and TRBJ2-7, is as follows: DTGVSQNPRHKITKRGQNVTFRCDPISEHNRLYWYRQTLGQGPEFLTYFQNEAQLEKSRLLSDRFSAERPKGSFSTLEIQRTEQGDSAMYLCASSPGYEQYFGPGTRLTVT.

This chain uses TRBV4-1 with TRBJ2-7; 8 positions agree with TRBD2. The V gene end was trimmed by 4 bases and the J gene end by 5 bases; junction bases not matched to a gene: 7. This CDR3 spans 14 amino acids. CDR1 and CDR2 from the germline V gene are MGHRA and YSYEKL. The CDR3 DNA sequence: TGCGCCAGCAGCCGAGTAGCGGGAAACGACGAGCAGTACTTC. It yields the protein CASSRVAGNDEQYF.

The chain recombines TRBV28 with TRBJ1-2; D ambiguous. Between the trimmed V and J ends, which lost 6 bases and 8 bases, there was a span of 10 bases. The germline V gene has CDR1 MDHEN and CDR2 SYDVKM. This CDR3 spans 11 amino acids. The CDR3 loop is CASSLIGGYTF. The CDR3 DNA reads as TGTGCCAGCAGCCTGATAGGGGGCTACACCTTC.

The genes are TRBV4-2 and TRBJ2-7; 8 positions agree with TRBD2. The J segment lost 1 base and the V segment lost 4 bases, leaving 6 bases of the junction unmatched. CDR1 and CDR2 (germline): LGHNA, YNFKEQ. The CDR3 loop spans 15 amino acids. The CDR3, as DNA: TGTGCCAGCAGCCGGGGAACTAGCGGATCCTACGAGCAGTACTTC. It specifies CASSRGTSGSYEQYF.

The chain uses TRBV28 and TRBJ2-7; D is undetermined. V lost 4 bases, J lost 5 bases, and 6 bases lay in between. In germline, CDR1 is MDHEN, CDR2 SYDVKM. This CDR3 contains 11 residues. The CDR3 loop is CASSYAHEQYF. In nucleotides, the CDR3 is TGTGCCAGCAGTTACGCACACGAGCAGTACTTC.

The chain employs TRBV6-1 and TRBJ1-1; 8 bases line up with TRBD1. The V gene end was trimmed by 6 bases and the J gene end by 1 base; junction bases not matched to a gene: 7. The CDR3 sequence is 15 residues long. CDR1 is MNHNS and CDR2 is SASEGT in the germline V gene. CDR3 sequence (DNA): TGTGCCAGCAGCCAAGGGGACAGGAGGAACACTGAAGCTTTCTTT. Translation: CASSQGDRRNTEAFF.

The chain carries TRBV5-1 and TRBJ1-1, with a weak D call TRBD1 (6 bases). The germline V gene has CDR1 SGHRS and CDR2 YFSETQ. The CDR3 covers 14 residues. V was shortened by 1 base and J by 6 bases, with 13 bases between the two germline ends. CDR3 amino acids: CASSLIQGPPEAFF. CDR3 DNA sequence: TGCGCCAGCAGCTTGATACAGGGCCCTCCTGAAGCTTTCTTT.

The rearrangement links TRBV7-8 to TRBJ2-5; tentative D call: TRBD1 (6 bases). Germline loops: CDR1 SGHVS, CDR2 FQNEAQ. The CDR3 length is 13 residues. The V and J ends lost 6 bases and 5 bases respectively, with 13 bases between them. CDR3 region: CASSPARGETQYF. The CDR3 bases are TGTGCCAGCAGTCCGGCCAGGGGTGAGACCCAGTACTTC.

The chain has TRBV4-1 and TRBJ2-1; 10 nucleotides match TRBD2. Germline CDR1 and CDR2: MGHRA and YSYEKL. V was clipped by 1 base and J by 6 bases; unmatched bases: 9. The length of the CDR3 is 17 residues. The CDR3 region has the DNA TGCGCCAGCAGCCAAGTCCTAGCGGGAGTTCTGGGCAATGAGCAGTTCTTC. Residues: CASSQVLAGVLGNEQFF.

V usage is TRBV28 and J usage is TRBJ1-4, with D perhaps TRBD1 (6 bases). The CDR3 is 15 amino acids. The germline V and J ends were trimmed by 5 bases and 5 bases, with 15 bases remaining between them. Per the germline V gene, CDR1 is MDHEN and CDR2 is SYDVKM. DNA for the CDR3: TGTGCCAGCAGTCCTGAGGACAGCCCAAATGAAAAACTGTTTTTT. Protein sequence: CASSPEDSPNEKLFF.

J is TRBJ2-7 and V is TRBV7-9, with D perhaps TRBD1 or TRBD2 (5 bases each). Germline values: CDR1 SEHNR, CDR2 FQNEAQ (reference sequence). This CDR3 has 14 amino acids. V was trimmed by 4 bases and J by 7 bases, leaving 17 bases between them. CDR3: CASSSTGTVGEQYF. Written as DNA, the CDR3 is TGTGCCAGCAGCTCTACCGGGACCGTAGGGGAGCAGTACTTC.

This clone was seen a single time. The V and J genes are TRBV6-5 and TRBJ1-4; a possible D gene is TRBD1 (6 bases). CDR3 size: 14 residues. Germline V gene data show CDR1 as MNHEY and CDR2 as SVGAGI. The ends were cut back, 0 bases at V and 8 bases at J, with 10 bases in the middle. The CDR3 nucleotides read TGTGCCAGCAGTTACTCGAGGGGGGGCGAAAAACTGTTTTTT. This translates into CASSYSRGGEKLFF.

The chain employs TRBV18 and TRBJ2-3; D is possibly TRBD2 (5 bases). The CDR3 is 17 amino acids. CDR1 and CDR2 (germline): KGHSH, LQKENI. V was trimmed by 0 bases and J by 5 bases, leaving 18 bases between them. The CDR3 sequence is CASSPPRDYLLEDTQYF. The CDR3 DNA is TGTGCCAGCTCACCACCGCGAGACTATTTGCTGGAAGATACGCAGTATTTT.

The chain links TRBV30 to TRBJ1-5, with 7 bases lining up with TRBD1. This CDR3 region has 21 residues. Germline V gene data show CDR1 as GTSNPN and CDR2 as SVGIG (reference sequence). Unmatched junction bases numbered 20, after V lost 0 bases and J lost 0 bases. The CDR3 loop is CAWSVGLMTGRPSFSNQPQHF. The CDR3 nucleotides are TGTGCCTGGAGTGTAGGTCTAATGACAGGGAGGCCCTCCTTTAGCAATCAGCCCCAGCATTTT.

Details on this clone: The sample holds other DNA sequences that translate to the same CDR3. The chain has TRBV28 and TRBJ2-3; 13 bases map to TRBD2. Per germline, CDR1 MDHEN and CDR2 SYDVKM. This CDR3 is built from 16 residues. The V gene end was trimmed by 6 bases and the J gene end by 1 base; junction bases not matched to a gene: 4. CDR3 region: CASSRTSGRGTDTQYF. CDR3 bases: TGTGCCAGCAGCAGGACTAGCGGGAGAGGCACAGATACGCAGTATTTT.

This clone was found once. This rearrangement joins TRBV14 to TRBJ2-2; no reliable D call. V lost 1 base to trimming and J lost 7 bases, with 4 bases between them. The length of the CDR3 is 12 residues. In germline, CDR1 is SGHDN, CDR2 FVKESK. CDR3 loop: CASSQVGGELFF. CDR3 in DNA: TGTGCCAGCAGCCAAGTTGGCGGGGAGCTGTTTTTT.

This chain uses TRBV7-9 with TRBJ1-3; D gene uncertain. This CDR3 spans 14 amino acids. CDR1 is SEHNR, CDR2 FQNEAQ, per germline (reference sequence). V lost 5 bases and J 0 bases, leaving 8 bases between the germline ends. CDR3 coding DNA: TGTGCCAGCAGCCAGGAGGGCTCTGGAAACACCATATATTTT. It specifies CASSQEGSGNTIYF.

V usage is TRBV20-1 and J usage is TRBJ2-7, with a weak D call TRBD1 (5 bases). Germline CDR1 reads DFQATT; CDR2 reads SNEGSKA (reference sequence). Trimming took 4 bases from V and 2 from J, leaving 6 bases between them. This CDR3 contains 11 residues. The CDR3: CSAKDTYEQYF. CDR3 nucleotides: TGCAGTGCTAAGGACACCTACGAGCAGTACTTC.